This T cell receptor (beta chain) is drawn from a study of shared clonotypes between healthy human individuals (dated by TCRdb to about 2020). Regarding the complete study: The cohort included three men and a couple of women between 18 and 49 years of age. For each donor, three plates each were used for CD4 naive and CD4 memory, two plates were used for CD8 naive, and one plate was used for CD8 memory. The study deeply sequenced blood TCR repertoires of five healthy adults to estimate repertoire size and the extent of clonotype sharing between individuals. To increase sequencing depth and limit assay-specific biases, TCR repertoire library preparation and sequencing were carried out by different laboratories using diverse techniques. Between about 0.85 and 9.5 billion PBMCs per donor were obtained by leukapheresis.

Based on the germline V gene, the CDR1 and CDR2 sequences are SGDLS and YYNGEE. At the junction V is shortened by 1 base and J by 2 bases, with 7 bases in between. From cysteine to phenylalanine, the CDR3 is 14 amino acids long. Of the read, only the CDR3 DNA is kept; its 42 bases are in frame from base 1. About this clone itself: Which antigen it targets is not known. One base away there is no much larger clone; base qualities are not given.

Healthy HIV-negative adults with no recently reported acute infections or vaccinations were included as donors. Every donor was a Caucasian adult living in Nashville, Tennessee, USA. CD4+ T cells were enriched through magnetic negative selection, after which naive cells were positively selected on CD45RA and the remaining negative fraction served as the memory subset. After blood collection by leukapheresis, PBMCs were isolated using Ficoll-Histopaque density gradient centrifugation and then cryopreserved in the vapor phase of liquid nitrogen. Analytical flow cytometry was used to check the purity and quantity of each magnetically sorted T cell population. Genomic DNA was isolated from every sorted fraction and measured by UV absorbance on a Nanodrop 2000c. Study-wide findings and limitations: Larger estimated clonotype richness was generally found for naive subsets than for memory subsets. Only blood was sampled, and tissue TCR repertoires likely differ from those in blood. Compared with non-shared clonotypes, the clonotypes found in all four sorted-subset donors had higher generation probabilities. Based on pairwise subsampling, the degree of clonotype sharing among donors was expected to be affected by sequencing depth. The genetic and exposure-history diversity represented was limited by the small number of donors. Sharing across four donors was observed for around 5% of naive CD4, less than 4% of naive CD8, 2% to 2.5% of memory CD4, and about 0.39% of memory CD8 clonotypes. Incomplete sequencing was indicated by rarefaction of sorted-subset datasets, despite the large sequencing depth.

TCR CDR3 regions were amplified from genomic DNA by multiplex PCR using the deep immunoSEQ assay. Genomic DNA extracted from each cell subset was distributed evenly over all wells of several immunoSEQ 96-well plates, and each plate served as one replicate. For sorted subsets, roughly 200 ng of genomic DNA, equivalent to 25,000 to 35,000 T cell genomes, went into each replicate PCR. The purified libraries were quantified using a Qubit 3.0 fluorometer, sized with a Bioanalyzer 2100, and then quantified again using the KAPA Library Quantification kit. Each immunoSEQ 96-well plate was sequenced on its own single-read 150-cycle Illumina NextSeq 550 flow cell. In the original analysis: The immunoSEQ output contained only junctional sequences without quality scores, so filtering could not match that applied to full-length reads. To assign V/J genes and CDR3, sequences were annotated using PyIR, a Python wrapper for IgBLAST v1.9, with IMGT germline references. Any read was removed if the V/J assignment was weak (E-value above 1e-6), the CDR3 was missing, or the read contained stop codons, out-of-frame junctions, or ambiguous translated residues. V3J clonotypes were defined as sequences sharing an identical inferred V gene, J gene, and CDR3 amino acid sequence. To compute the percentage overlap between repertoires, the number of shared unique clonotypes was divided by the size of the smaller repertoire. RTK rarefaction, the Chao1 estimator, and Recon v2.1 estimates of unobserved clonotypes were used to assess repertoire richness. Generation probabilities were computed with OLGA for all TCRbeta clonotypes obtained by the gDNA method from a few donors. TCRdb limited this immuneACCESS table to in-frame rearrangements with V and J called. A share of clones is missing; checked studies link under half to unresolved V genes, and the rest is unexplained. V, J and clone size are those of that table, while D and trimming were read from the DNA. The sample data list about 1.1 million clones, and approximately 80% of these were observed just once. Jointly, the top ten make up around 0.6% of the sample.

The V and J segments used are TRBV9 and TRBJ1-3; no D gene call is confident. Sequencing used memory CD4+ T cells from PBMCs. What this sample's cell subset or site label stands for: CD45RA-negative fraction. This clonotype originated in a man between 18 and 29 years old in good health. Some clones in this sample may be carry-over from other donors' samples. In nucleotide form, the sequence is TGTGCCAGCAGCGTACTTACAACTGGAAACACCATATATTTT. This sequence encodes CASSVLTTGNTIYF.